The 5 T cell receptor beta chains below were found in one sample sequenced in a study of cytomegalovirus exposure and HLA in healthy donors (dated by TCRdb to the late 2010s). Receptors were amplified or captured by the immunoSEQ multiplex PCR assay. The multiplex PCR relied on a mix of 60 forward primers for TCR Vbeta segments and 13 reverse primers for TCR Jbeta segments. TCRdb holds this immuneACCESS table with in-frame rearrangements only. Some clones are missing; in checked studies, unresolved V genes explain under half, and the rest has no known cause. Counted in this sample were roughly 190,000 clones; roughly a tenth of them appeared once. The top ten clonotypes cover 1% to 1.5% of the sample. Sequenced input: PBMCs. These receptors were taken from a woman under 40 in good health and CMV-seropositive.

CDR3 DNA sequence: TGTGCCAGTGCTGGACTAGCGGGAGGGGAGACCCAGTACTTC. The encoded protein is CASAGLAGGETQYF. The rearrangement joins TRBV2 to TRBJ2-5; TRBD2 matches at 15 bases. The germline gives CDR1 SNHLY, CDR2 FYNNEI. There are 14 residues in the CDR3. V trimming: 9 bases; J trimming: 5 bases; junction bases outside the gene matches: 4.

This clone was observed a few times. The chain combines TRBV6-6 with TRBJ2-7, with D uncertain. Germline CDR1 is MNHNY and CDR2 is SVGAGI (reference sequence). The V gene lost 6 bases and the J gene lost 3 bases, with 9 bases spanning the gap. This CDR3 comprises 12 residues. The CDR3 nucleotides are TGTGCCAGCAGCACAGCTTTCTACGAGCAGTACTTC. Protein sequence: CASSTAFYEQYF.

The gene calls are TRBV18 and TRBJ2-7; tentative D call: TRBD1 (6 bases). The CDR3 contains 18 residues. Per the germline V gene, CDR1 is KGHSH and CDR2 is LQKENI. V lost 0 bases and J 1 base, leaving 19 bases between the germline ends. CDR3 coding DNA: TGTGCCAGCTCACCACCCCCTGGCGGTCCGGGACAATCCTACGAGCAGTACTTC. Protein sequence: CASSPPPGGPGQSYEQYF.

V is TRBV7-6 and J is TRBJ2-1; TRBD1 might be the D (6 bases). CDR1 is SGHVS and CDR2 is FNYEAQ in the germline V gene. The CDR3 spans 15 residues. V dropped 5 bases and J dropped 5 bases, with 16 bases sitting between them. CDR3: CASSTTPGDHNEQFF. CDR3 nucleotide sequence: TGTGCCAGCAGCACGACACCAGGGGATCACAATGAGCAGTTCTTC.

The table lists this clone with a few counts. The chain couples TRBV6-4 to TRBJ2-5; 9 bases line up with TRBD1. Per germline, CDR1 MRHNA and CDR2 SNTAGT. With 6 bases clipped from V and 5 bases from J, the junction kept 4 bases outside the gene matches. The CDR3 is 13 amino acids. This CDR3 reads CASRVQGAETQYF. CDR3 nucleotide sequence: TGTGCCAGCAGAGTACAGGGGGCTGAGACCCAGTACTTC.